Listed below are T cell receptor beta chains from one sample, sequenced in a study of T cell responses to AZD1222 COVID-19 vaccine. The assay was immunoSEQ multiplex PCR, and TCRdb's table has in-frame clones only and misses some. The data hold 140,000 to 150,000 clones, with about 90% observed a single time. The sample in question was peripheral blood, obtained 28 days after the second dose of the MenACWY control vaccine. The receptor source for this set is an adult who received the MenACWY meningococcal vaccine as a control. CDR3s include the opening cysteine and the closing phenylalanine or tryptophan. A D gene is named only where the DNA matches it firmly. Clone size is stated in some rows and not others, as once, few, many or a class when expanded.

cdr3_aa: CASSLEETRFSGRGTGELFF; cdr3_nt: TGTGCCAGCAGCTTAGAGGAGACTAGGTTTAGCGGGCGCGGCACCGGGGAGCTGTTTTTT; v_call: TRBV11-2; j_call: TRBJ2-2; d_call: TRBD2; clone_size: many
cdr3_aa: CSASDRAGGYNEQFF; cdr3_nt: TGCAGTGCTAGTGACCGCGCGGGGGGCTACAATGAGCAGTTCTTC; v_call: TRBV20-1; j_call: TRBJ2-1; d_call: TRBD2; clone_size: NA
cdr3_aa: CASSQSPGGTDTQYF; cdr3_nt: TGTGCCAGCAGCCAATCCCCGGGGGGGACAGATACGCAGTATTTT; v_call: TRBV3-1/TRBV3-2; j_call: TRBJ2-3; d_call: TRBD2; clone_size: many
cdr3_aa: CASSLWTGVETQYF; cdr3_nt: TGTGCCAGCAGCTTGTGGACAGGGGTGGAAACGCAGTATTTT; v_call: TRBV5-6; j_call: TRBJ2-3; d_call: TRBD1; clone_size: NA
cdr3_aa: CASSQDIGNTPLHF; cdr3_nt: TGTGCCAGCAGCCAAGATATTGGGAATACACCCCTCCACTTT; v_call: TRBV14; j_call: TRBJ1-6; d_call: NA; clone_size: NA
cdr3_aa: CASKQGAPYEQYF; cdr3_nt: TGTGCCAGCAAACAGGGGGCGCCGTACGAGCAGTACTTC; v_call: TRBV6-6; j_call: TRBJ2-7; d_call: TRBD1; clone_size: NA
cdr3_aa: CASSFLASSTDTQYF; cdr3_nt: TGTGCCAGCAGCTTCCTAGCGAGCAGCACAGATACGCAGTATTTT; v_call: TRBV7-9; j_call: TRBJ2-3; d_call: NA; clone_size: once
cdr3_aa: CASSGTVSSYNSPLHF; cdr3_nt: TGTGCCAGCAGTGGGACGGTGAGCTCCTATAATTCACCCCTCCACTTT; v_call: TRBV6-2/TRBV6-3; j_call: TRBJ1-6; d_call: NA; clone_size: NA
cdr3_aa: CASSPYRGGHEQYF; cdr3_nt: TGTGCCAGCAGCCCCTATAGGGGGGGCCACGAGCAGTACTTC; v_call: TRBV5-6; j_call: TRBJ2-7; d_call: NA; clone_size: NA
cdr3_aa: CATSDPQGAKGANVLTF; cdr3_nt: TGTGCCACCAGTGATCCCCAGGGGGCGAAGGGGGCCAACGTCCTGACTTTC; v_call: TRBV24-1; j_call: TRBJ2-6; d_call: TRBD1; clone_size: NA
cdr3_aa: CASRGTGYTEAFF; cdr3_nt: TGTGCCAGCAGGGGAACAGGGTACACTGAAGCTTTCTTT; v_call: TRBV25-1; j_call: TRBJ1-1; d_call: NA; clone_size: NA
cdr3_aa: CSVEAPGALTQYF; cdr3_nt: TGCAGCGTTGAAGCCCCCGGGGCGCTGACCCAGTACTTC; v_call: TRBV29-1; j_call: TRBJ2-5; d_call: NA; clone_size: NA
cdr3_aa: CSVADGANYGYTF; cdr3_nt: TGCAGCGTTGCGGACGGAGCTAACTATGGCTACACCTTC; v_call: TRBV29-1; j_call: TRBJ1-2; d_call: NA; clone_size: NA
cdr3_aa: CASSTGDQPQHF; cdr3_nt: TGTGCCAGCAGTACGGGTGATCAGCCCCAGCATTTT; v_call: TRBV28; j_call: TRBJ1-5; d_call: NA; clone_size: NA
cdr3_aa: CASRVTRNTEAFF; cdr3_nt: TGTGCCAGCAGGGTGACTCGGAACACTGAAGCTTTCTTT; v_call: TRBV12-3/TRBV12-4; j_call: TRBJ1-1; d_call: NA; clone_size: NA
cdr3_aa: CASSQVGSGYTF; cdr3_nt: TGTGCCAGCAGCCAAGTTGGTTCTGGCTACACCTTC; v_call: TRBV3-1/TRBV3-2; j_call: TRBJ1-2; d_call: NA; clone_size: NA
cdr3_aa: CASRESHLGYTF; cdr3_nt: TGTGCCAGCAGGGAGTCCCACCTTGGCTACACCTTC; v_call: TRBV25-1; j_call: TRBJ1-2; d_call: NA; clone_size: NA
cdr3_aa: CAWSAHRLATNEKLFF; cdr3_nt: TGTGCCTGGAGTGCCCACCGTCTTGCAACTAATGAAAAACTGTTTTTT; v_call: TRBV30; j_call: TRBJ1-4; d_call: NA; clone_size: NA
cdr3_aa: CSVRQAFSTDTQYF; cdr3_nt: TGCAGCGTTCGACAGGCATTTAGCACAGATACGCAGTATTTT; v_call: TRBV29-1; j_call: TRBJ2-3; d_call: NA; clone_size: NA
cdr3_aa: CATSGGGSNQPQHF; cdr3_nt: TGTGCCACCAGTGGGGGGGGGTCCAATCAGCCCCAGCATTTT; v_call: TRBV24-1; j_call: TRBJ1-5; d_call: NA; clone_size: NA
cdr3_aa: CASSLGTSGGYNEQFF; cdr3_nt: TGTGCTAGCAGCCTCGGGACTAGCGGGGGATACAATGAGCAGTTCTTC; v_call: TRBV7-7; j_call: TRBJ2-1; d_call: TRBD2; clone_size: NA
cdr3_aa: CASSLRDSPLHF; cdr3_nt: TGTGCCAGCAGCTTGAGGGACTCACCCCTCCACTTT; v_call: TRBV7-9; j_call: TRBJ1-6; d_call: NA; clone_size: NA
cdr3_aa: CASSQWVAKTQYF; cdr3_nt: TGTGCCAGCAGCCAGTGGGTAGCGAAGACCCAGTACTTC; v_call: TRBV3-1/TRBV3-2; j_call: TRBJ2-5; d_call: NA; clone_size: once
cdr3_aa: CASSRRGDRANYGYTF; cdr3_nt: TGTGCCAGCAGCCGTAGGGGCGACAGGGCCAACTATGGCTACACCTTC; v_call: TRBV6-6; j_call: TRBJ1-2; d_call: TRBD1; clone_size: NA
cdr3_aa: CASSPDRSNQPQHF; cdr3_nt: TGTGCCAGCAGTCCGGACAGGAGCAATCAGCCCCAGCATTTT; v_call: TRBV6-4; j_call: TRBJ1-5; d_call: TRBD1; clone_size: NA
cdr3_aa: CASSPTLPWTEAFF; cdr3_nt: TGTGCCAGCAGCCCGACCCTACCCTGGACTGAAGCTTTCTTT; v_call: TRBV3-1/TRBV3-2; j_call: TRBJ1-1; d_call: NA; clone_size: NA
cdr3_aa: CASSFPPGLETQYF; cdr3_nt: TGCGCCAGCAGCTTTCCACCGGGATTAGAGACCCAGTACTTC; v_call: TRBV5-1; j_call: TRBJ2-5; d_call: NA; clone_size: NA
cdr3_aa: CASSNTGETEAFF; cdr3_nt: TGTGCCAGCAGCAACACAGGGGAGACTGAAGCTTTCTTT; v_call: TRBV6-2/TRBV6-3; j_call: TRBJ1-1; d_call: TRBD1; clone_size: NA
cdr3_aa: CASSLGARGQETQYF; cdr3_nt: TGTGCCAGCAGCTTGGGCGCCAGGGGTCAAGAGACCCAGTACTTC; v_call: TRBV5-5; j_call: TRBJ2-5; d_call: NA; clone_size: NA
cdr3_aa: CAISGTSGSRETQYF; cdr3_nt: TGTGCCATCAGTGGGACTAGCGGGAGTAGAGAGACCCAGTACTTC; v_call: TRBV10-3; j_call: TRBJ2-5; d_call: TRBD2; clone_size: NA
cdr3_aa: CASSTHGTGNTGELFF; cdr3_nt: TGTGCCAGCAGCACCCACGGGACAGGAAACACCGGGGAGCTGTTTTTT; v_call: TRBV9; j_call: TRBJ2-2; d_call: TRBD1; clone_size: NA
cdr3_aa: CSASVLRSYNEQFF; cdr3_nt: TGCAGTGCTAGTGTCCTACGCTCCTACAATGAGCAGTTCTTC; v_call: TRBV20-1; j_call: TRBJ2-1; d_call: NA; clone_size: NA
cdr3_aa: CASSVGPSGLGEQYF; cdr3_nt: TGTGCCAGCAGCGTAGGGCCTAGCGGGCTGGGTGAGCAGTACTTC; v_call: TRBV9; j_call: TRBJ2-7; d_call: TRBD2; clone_size: NA
cdr3_aa: CASSEEVGATQYF; cdr3_nt: TGTGCCAGCAGTGAAGAGGTTGGGGCTACGCAGTATTTT; v_call: TRBV2; j_call: TRBJ2-3; d_call: NA; clone_size: NA
cdr3_aa: CASSLGAVSTDTQYF; cdr3_nt: TGTGCCAGCAGTTTGGGAGCGGTTAGCACAGATACGCAGTATTTT; v_call: TRBV27; j_call: TRBJ2-3; d_call: NA; clone_size: few
cdr3_aa: CASTLTSGAQETQYF; cdr3_nt: TGTGCCAGCACCTTGACTAGCGGGGCCCAAGAGACCCAGTACTTC; v_call: TRBV11-2; j_call: TRBJ2-5; d_call: TRBD2; clone_size: NA
cdr3_aa: CSVEAVAGGTLDYGYTF; cdr3_nt: TGCAGCGTTGAGGCCGTGGCAGGGGGGACCCTGGACTATGGCTACACCTTC; v_call: TRBV29-1; j_call: TRBJ1-2; d_call: TRBD1; clone_size: few
cdr3_aa: CASSIGGPYSYEQYF; cdr3_nt: TGTGCCAGTAGTATAGGGGGGCCTTATTCCTACGAGCAGTACTTC; v_call: TRBV19; j_call: TRBJ2-7; d_call: NA; clone_size: NA
cdr3_aa: CASTTQTDNTGELFF; cdr3_nt: TGCGCCAGCACCACTCAGACAGATAACACCGGGGAGCTGTTTTTT; v_call: TRBV5-1; j_call: TRBJ2-2; d_call: NA; clone_size: NA
cdr3_aa: CASSRSDRSLNQPQHF; cdr3_nt: TGTGCCAGCAGTCGATCGGACAGATCCCTCAATCAGCCCCAGCATTTT; v_call: TRBV28; j_call: TRBJ1-5; d_call: NA; clone_size: NA